This TCR beta chain was retrieved from a study of blood T cell repertoires in COVID-19. Overall study context: PBMCs, B-cell-depleted T cells, or T cells provided the cDNA or gDNA that made up the material.

V lost 1 base and J lost 0, with 10 bases in between. The CDR3 is made up of 14 amino acids. Germline V gene data show CDR1 as SQVTM and CDR2 as ANQGSEA. As processed by the authors: Cell counts per sample came from amplifying reference gene primers. Profiled with immunoSEQ multiplex PCR; TCRdb holds only in-frame clones, not every one. V and J calls and clone size come straight from that table; D and trimming were deduced from the DNA. The table has about 50,000 clones, just under 90% seen once. The TCR was taken from a man aged 80 or over with active or convalescent COVID-19. Specimen: peripheral blood. This chain connects TRBV29-1 to TRBJ2-7; tentative D call: TRBD1 (5 bases). The CDR3 nucleotides are TGCAGCGTTGAAGCCAGGGTGGGCTCCTACGAGCAGTACTTC. It codes for CSVEARVGSYEQYF.